Listed below are T cell receptor beta chains from one sample, sequenced in a study of T cell clusters in autoimmune cytopenias. Reprocessing the multiplex PCR reads, TCRdb reports a single entry for every CDR3 protein and omits DNA. The sample spans approximately 5,100 distinct CDR3 sequences; the ten largest clones claim 6% to 7.5%. These records were also assigned to another study, of T cell repertoires in aging, cancer and after chemotherapy.

What was sequenced was peripheral blood. Every receptor here comes from a human donor in good health. Both conserved end residues are part of each CDR3. Fields, in order: V gene, J gene, clone size, CDR3 protein. Only some rows state a clone size, as once, few, many or a class for expanded clones.

TRBV11-1	TRBJ2-1	large	CASSSGRGDYNEQFF
TRBV6-5	TRBJ2-5	medium-sized	CASFRAIQETQYF
TRBV15	TRBJ2-3	medium-sized	CATSTARDSRTDTQYF
TRBV27	TRBJ2-7	medium-sized	CASSSGGRGEQYF
TRBV12-3/TRBV12-4	TRBJ2-1	medium-sized	CASSPPWTEYNEQFF
TRBV19	TRBJ2-6	medium-sized	CASSVTASGANVLTF
TRBV5-4	TRBJ1-2	medium-sized	CASTVPGDGYTF
TRBV5-1	TRBJ2-3	medium-sized	CASSSEDGSDYTDTQYF
TRBV19	TRBJ2-7	medium-sized	CATARDRSYEQYF
TRBV6-4	TRBJ2-1	NA	CASSDSGYNEQFF
TRBV4-3	TRBJ2-6	NA	CASSHGTLRGSGANVLTF
TRBV20-1	TRBJ1-5	NA	CSARGGSNQPQHF
TRBV29-1	TRBJ2-5	NA	CSVGRTGVETQYF
TRBV5-6	TRBJ1-6	medium-sized	CASSLLGVSNSPLHF
TRBV6-5	TRBJ1-1	medium-sized	CASSTYRVGLNTEAFF
TRBV29-1	TRBJ2-1	medium-sized	CSAGTSGYNEQFF
TRBV10-3	TRBJ2-1	NA	CAIREDPGKRSYNEQFF
TRBV7-9	TRBJ2-3	NA	CASSFDSNTDTQYF
TRBV19	TRBJ1-6	NA	CASSIVGRPGDSPLHF
TRBV6-1	TRBJ1-1	medium-sized	CASTNQGVGTEAFF
TRBV6-5	TRBJ1-5	NA	CASSTQGGNQPQHF
TRBV5-4	TRBJ1-1	medium-sized	CASSFRTGANTEAFF
TRBV18	TRBJ2-1	NA	CASSSLLDNNEQFF
TRBV27	TRBJ2-7	medium-sized	CAAAGTGPYEQYF
TRBV18	TRBJ2-5	medium-sized	CASSPTGETQYF
TRBV10-1	TRBJ2-5	NA	CASSETPQETQYF
TRBV12-3/TRBV12-4	TRBJ2-1	medium-sized	CASGYGGASGVNEQFF
TRBV24-1	TRBJ1-2	NA	CATSDLRVYDYTF
TRBV6-5	TRBJ2-3	medium-sized	CASSRQPQEEDTQYF
TRBV27	TRBJ2-7	medium-sized	CASSPEGLAGVYEQYF
TRBV6-1	TRBJ2-5	medium-sized	CASMRDSYQETQYF
TRBV5-4	TRBJ2-5	medium-sized	CASSHPTGLQETQYF
TRBV20-1	TRBJ2-5	NA	CSALGQGEETQYF
TRBV19	TRBJ2-5	medium-sized	CASTLGGTQYF
TRBV5-1	TRBJ2-5	NA	CASSARLAGGQETQYF
TRBV6-5	TRBJ1-5	medium-sized	CASSYGNHQPQHF
TRBV5-5	TRBJ2-5	medium-sized	CASSFGDRGIRETQYF
TRBV27	TRBJ2-2	medium-sized	CASRDRGQGTGELFF
TRBV7-9	TRBJ2-6	NA	CASSFTRANVLTF
TRBV6-5	TRBJ1-1	medium-sized	CASRDTLNTEAFF